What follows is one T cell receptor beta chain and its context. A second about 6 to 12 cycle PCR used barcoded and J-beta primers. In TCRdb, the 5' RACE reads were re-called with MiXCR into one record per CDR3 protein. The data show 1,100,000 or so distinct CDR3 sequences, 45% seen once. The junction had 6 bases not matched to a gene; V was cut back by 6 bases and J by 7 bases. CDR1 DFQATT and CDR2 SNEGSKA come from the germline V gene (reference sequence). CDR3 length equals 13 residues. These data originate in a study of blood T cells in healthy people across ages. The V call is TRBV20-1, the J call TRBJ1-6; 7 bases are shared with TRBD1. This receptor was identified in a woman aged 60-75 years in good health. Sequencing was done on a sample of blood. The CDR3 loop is CSAGDSTNSPLHF. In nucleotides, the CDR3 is TGCAGTGCGGGGGACAGTACAAATTCACCCCTCCACTTT.